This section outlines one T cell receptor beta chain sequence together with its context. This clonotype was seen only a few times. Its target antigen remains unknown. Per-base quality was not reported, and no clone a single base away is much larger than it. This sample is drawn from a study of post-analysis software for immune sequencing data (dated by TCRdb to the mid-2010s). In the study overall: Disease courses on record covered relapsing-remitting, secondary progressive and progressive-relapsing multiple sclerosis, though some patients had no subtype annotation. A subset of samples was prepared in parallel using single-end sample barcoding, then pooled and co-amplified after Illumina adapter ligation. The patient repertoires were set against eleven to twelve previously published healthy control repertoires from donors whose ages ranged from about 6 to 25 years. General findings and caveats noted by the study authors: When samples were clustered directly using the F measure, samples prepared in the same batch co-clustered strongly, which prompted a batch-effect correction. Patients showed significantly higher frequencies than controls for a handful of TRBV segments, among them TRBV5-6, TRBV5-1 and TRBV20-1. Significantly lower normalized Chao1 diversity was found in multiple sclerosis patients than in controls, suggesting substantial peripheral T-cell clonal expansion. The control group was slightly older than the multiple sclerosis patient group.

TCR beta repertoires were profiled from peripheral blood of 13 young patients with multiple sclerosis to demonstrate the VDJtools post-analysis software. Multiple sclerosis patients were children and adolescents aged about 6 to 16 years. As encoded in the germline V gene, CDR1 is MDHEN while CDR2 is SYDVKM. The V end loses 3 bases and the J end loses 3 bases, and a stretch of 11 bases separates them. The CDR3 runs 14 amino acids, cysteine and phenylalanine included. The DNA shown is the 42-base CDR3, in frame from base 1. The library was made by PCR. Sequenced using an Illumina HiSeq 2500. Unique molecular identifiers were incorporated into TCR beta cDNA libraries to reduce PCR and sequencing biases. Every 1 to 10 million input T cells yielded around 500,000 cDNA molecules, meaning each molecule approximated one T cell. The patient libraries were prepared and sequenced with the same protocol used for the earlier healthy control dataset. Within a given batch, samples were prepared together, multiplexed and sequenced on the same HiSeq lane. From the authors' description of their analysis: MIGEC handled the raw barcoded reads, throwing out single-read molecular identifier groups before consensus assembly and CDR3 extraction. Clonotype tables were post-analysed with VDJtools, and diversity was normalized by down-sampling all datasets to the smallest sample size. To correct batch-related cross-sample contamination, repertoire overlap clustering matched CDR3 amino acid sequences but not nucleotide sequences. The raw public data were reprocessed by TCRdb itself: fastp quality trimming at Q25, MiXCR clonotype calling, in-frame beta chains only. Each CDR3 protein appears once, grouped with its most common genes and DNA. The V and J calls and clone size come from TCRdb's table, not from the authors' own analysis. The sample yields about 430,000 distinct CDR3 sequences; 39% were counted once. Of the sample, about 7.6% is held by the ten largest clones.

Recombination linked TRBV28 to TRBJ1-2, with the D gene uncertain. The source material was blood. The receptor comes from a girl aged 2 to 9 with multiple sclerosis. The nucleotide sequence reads TGTGCCAGCAGTTTGGGCCCTAGACACTATGGCTACACCTTC. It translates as CASSLGPRHYGYTF.